A single sample gave rise to the 24 T cell receptor beta chains below, sequenced in a study of cytomegalovirus exposure and HLA in healthy donors. With 60 Vbeta and 13 Jbeta primers, the PCR was carried out. Data came from immunoSEQ multiplex PCR; TCRdb stores just in-frame clones and leaves some out. The top ten hold around 1.4% of the sample, which has approximately 200,000 clones, roughly 78% seen once. The sequenced sample consisted of PBMCs. Receptor source: a girl aged 10-17 years in good health and CMV-seropositive.

The rearrangement joins TRBV4-1 to TRBJ1-2; D is undetermined. This CDR3 comprises 15 residues. Germline CDR1 MGHRA, CDR2 YSYEKL. V lost 4 bases and J lost 0, with 12 bases in between. The CDR3 loop is CASSPRETSNYGYTF. The CDR3 DNA reads TGCGCCAGCAGCCCCCGGGAGACATCTAACTATGGCTACACCTTC.

The J gene is TRBJ1-1, the V gene TRBV6-5, with D possibly matching TRBD1 (5 bases). Germline CDR1 is MNHEY and CDR2 is SVGAGI. Trimming shortened V by 6 bases and J by 7 bases, and 15 bases separated the two germline ends. CDR3 size: 13 residues. CDR3 nucleotides: TGTGCCAGCAGCGGAGGGACGGTTGTTGAAGCTTTCTTT. It codes for CASSGGTVVEAFF.

The CDR3 bases are TGTGCCAGCAGTTACTGGACTTCCCCTGGCACAGATACGCAGTATTTT. This translates into CASSYWTSPGTDTQYF. The rearrangement uses TRBV6-5 and TRBJ2-3, with D possibly matching TRBD2 (5 bases). Trimming stripped 1 base from V and 1 base from J, with 12 bases between. This CDR3 has 16 amino acids. Germline V gene sequence: CDR1 MNHEY, CDR2 SVGAGI.

This clone was counted a single time. The rearrangement joins TRBV2 to TRBJ2-3; TRBD2 might be the D (6 bases). The CDR3 totals 14 residues. Per germline, CDR1 SNHLY and CDR2 FYNNEI. The V and J ends lost 5 bases and 6 bases respectively, with 15 bases between them. The CDR3 protein is CASSSRDWWDTQYF. The CDR3 DNA reads TGTGCCAGCAGTTCCCGGGACTGGTGGGATACGCAGTATTTT.

The count of this clone is one. V usage is TRBV25-1 and J usage is TRBJ2-2; 7 nucleotides align to TRBD1. The germline V gene encodes CDR1 MGHDK and CDR2 SYGVNS. The V segment lost 7 bases and the J segment 5 bases; nucleotides outside the gene matches: 10. The CDR3 spans 15 residues. The CDR3 spells CASTSVEQGTGELFF. In nucleotides, the CDR3 is TGTGCCAGCACCTCGGTGGAACAGGGGACCGGGGAGCTGTTTTTT.

The chain joins TRBV11-2 to TRBJ1-5; maybe TRBD1 (5 bases). Trimming took 1 base from V and 2 from J, leaving 12 bases between them. The CDR3 length is 16 residues. Germline V CDR1 and CDR2: SGHAT, FQNNGV. Here the CDR3 reads CASSLGGRGGNQPQHF. CDR3 nucleotides: TGTGCCAGCAGCTTAGGCGGTCGGGGGGGCAATCAGCCCCAGCATTTT.

The rearrangement joins TRBV6-1 to TRBJ1-2, with D uncertain. The CDR3 is made up of 15 amino acids. CDR1 MNHNS and CDR2 SASEGT come from the germline V gene. Trimming stripped 2 bases from V and 2 bases from J, with 12 bases between. The CDR3 DNA reads TGTGCCAGCAGTGAATTTTCCGGGGTAAACTATGGCTACACCTTC. Its protein product is CASSEFSGVNYGYTF.

This chain connects TRBV19 to TRBJ1-4; TRBD1 agrees at 8 bases. With V trimmed by 5 bases and J by 5 bases, 7 bases remained unmatched. Germline V lookup: CDR1 LNHDA, CDR2 SQIVND (reference sequence). The CDR3 loop spans 15 amino acids. Here the CDR3 DNA reads TGTGCCAGTAGTCTGGGGACAGGAGAGAATGAAAAACTGTTTTTT. Translating gives CASSLGTGENEKLFF.

The chain joins TRBV5-6 to TRBJ1-4, with D possibly being TRBD1 (6 bases). The CDR3 loop spans 16 amino acids. Trimming took off 5 bases at V and 8 bases at J, with 22 bases between the two ends. Germline values: CDR1 SGHDT, CDR2 YYEEEE. The CDR3 bases are TGTGCCAGCAGGGCGTCTAGGGACATCGCGAGCGAAAAACTGTTTTTT. This sequence encodes CASRASRDIASEKLFF.

This clone was observed once. V is TRBV19 and J is TRBJ2-1; the match to TRBD2 covers 9 bases. The CDR3 length is 13 residues. Germline V gene data show CDR1 as LNHDA and CDR2 as SQIVND (reference sequence). After removal of 6 bases from V and 7 bases from J, the junction contained 4 bases not matched to a gene. The CDR3: CASSASGKNEQFF. For the CDR3, the DNA is TGTGCCAGTAGCGCTAGCGGGAAAAATGAGCAGTTCTTC. Using reference TRBV19 and TRBJ2-1 for the parts outside the CDR3, the full variable domain is DGGITQSPKYLFRKEGQNVTLSCEQNLNHDAMYWYRQDPGQGLRLIYYSQIVNDFQKGDIAEGYSVSREKKESFPLTVTSAQKNPTAFYLCASSASGKNEQFFGPGTRLTVL.

The chain links TRBV9 to TRBJ1-2; possible D gene TRBD1, 6 bases. The CDR3 covers 15 residues. V dropped 2 bases and J dropped 5 bases, with 16 bases sitting between them. Germline V gene data show CDR1 as SGDLS and CDR2 as YYNGEE. The CDR3 spells CASSVGQGIQYGYTF. The DNA of the CDR3 is TGTGCCAGCAGCGTCGGGCAGGGGATTCAATATGGCTACACCTTC.

V gene TRBV7-2 combines with J gene TRBJ2-7; D remains ambiguous. The CDR3 consists of 12 residues. Trimming removed 1 base at V and 5 bases at J, with 6 bases between. Looked up from germline, CDR1 is SGHTA and CDR2 is FQGNSA. The CDR3 reads CASSLVYNEQYF. CDR3 DNA sequence: TGTGCCAGCAGCTTAGTGTATAACGAGCAGTACTTC.

The chain has TRBV27 and TRBJ1-3; the match to TRBD1 covers 9 bases. J was trimmed by 4 bases and V by 6 bases; bases with no gene match: 10. The germline V gene encodes CDR1 MNHEY and CDR2 SMNVEV (reference sequence). The CDR3 runs to 16 residues. CDR3 residues: CASRPGPGQGGNTIYF. CDR3 DNA: TGTGCCAGCAGGCCAGGACCGGGACAGGGAGGAAACACCATATATTTT.

This chain connects TRBV29-1 to TRBJ2-1; 7 positions match TRBD2. The J segment lost 4 bases and the V segment lost 3 bases, leaving 6 bases of the junction unmatched. The CDR3 has 14 residues. Germline V gene data show CDR1 as SQVTM and CDR2 as ANQGSEA. The CDR3 is CSVETSKSYNEQFF. The CDR3 DNA reads TGCAGCGTTGAGACTAGCAAATCGTACAATGAGCAGTTCTTC.

This rearrangement joins TRBV30 to TRBJ2-1; D is possibly TRBD2 (6 bases). This CDR3 comprises 15 residues. Trimming left V 1 base short and J 0 bases short, with 10 bases between. Germline V CDR1 and CDR2: GTSNPN, SVGIG (reference sequence). The CDR3 coding sequence is TGTGCCTGGAGTGGGGCGGGGAGCTCCTACAATGAGCAGTTCTTC. Translated: CAWSGAGSSYNEQFF.

V gene TRBV10-2 combines with J gene TRBJ1-5, with D possibly matching TRBD1 (5 bases). The CDR3 covers 16 residues. Germline V gene data show CDR1 as WSHSY and CDR2 as SAAADI. V gave up 0 bases and J gave up 0 bases, with 9 bases separating them. The CDR3 sequence is CASSESTVDSNQPQHF. The CDR3 DNA reads TGCGCCAGCAGTGAGTCGACAGTTGATAGCAATCAGCCCCAGCATTTT.

The chain uses TRBV10-1 and TRBJ1-6; weak D call: TRBD1 (5 bases). The CDR3 covers 18 residues. V was trimmed by 5 bases and J by 3 bases, leaving 20 bases between them. Germline assignment: CDR1 WNHNN and CDR2 SYGVQD (reference sequence). In nucleotides, the CDR3 is TGCGCCAGCAGTAAGAAGTTAGGGGTTTGGCACTATAATTCACCCCTCCACTTT. Translating it yields CASSKKLGVWHYNSPLHF.

This clone was observed a handful of times. The rearrangement links TRBV7-8 to TRBJ2-2; possible D gene TRBD2, 5 bases. This CDR3 spans 13 amino acids. With 4 bases removed from V and 13 bases from J, the gap between germline ends came to 16 bases. Germline V gene lookup returns CDR1 SGHVS and CDR2 FQNEAQ. The CDR3 region has the DNA TGTGCCAGCAGCTCTACGGGAAGATTGGCGCTGTTTTTT. Translating gives CASSSTGRLALFF.

CDR3 region: CASGSGQPNSPLHF. The CDR3 DNA follows: TGTGCTAGTGGTTCCGGACAGCCCAATTCACCCCTCCACTTT. The gene calls are TRBV12-5 and TRBJ1-6, with D perhaps TRBD1 (6 bases). Germline CDR1 reads LGHNT; CDR2 reads FRNRAP. There are 14 residues in the CDR3. The ends were cut back, 4 bases at V and 7 bases at J, with 11 bases in the middle.

The chain couples TRBV7-8 to TRBJ2-2; 9 positions match TRBD2. Per germline, CDR1 SGHVS and CDR2 FQNEAQ. Trimming took 6 bases from V and 3 from J; bases not matched to a gene: 8. The CDR3 is 16 residues long. DNA of the CDR3: TGTGCCAGCAGGACGAAGCGGGGGGATTACACCGGGGAGCTGTTTTTT. This encodes CASRTKRGDYTGELFF.

The chain links TRBV27 to TRBJ1-3, with a tentative D call TRBD1 (6 bases). This CDR3 region has 18 residues. In germline, CDR1 is MNHEY, CDR2 SMNVEV (reference sequence). Trimming took off 3 bases at V and 4 bases at J, with 22 bases between the two ends. CDR3 nucleotides: TGTGCCAGCAGTTTCTTGGCCCCCGGGGGGGCCCCCGGAAACACCATATATTTT. As protein: CASSFLAPGGAPGNTIYF.

The chain employs TRBV4-3 and TRBJ1-1; D possibly corresponds to TRBD1 (5 bases). Germline V lookup: CDR1 LGHNA, CDR2 YSLEER. The CDR3 has 14 residues. The V and J ends lost 1 base and 1 base respectively, with 7 bases between them. In DNA, the CDR3 is TGCGCCAGCAGCCAAGGACAGAGGAACACTGAAGCTTTCTTT. Its translation is CASSQGQRNTEAFF.

Turning to this clone: One end of the junction varies from germline; a read error may be responsible. This chain links TRBV4-3 with TRBJ2-4; D is perhaps TRBD2 (6 bases). This CDR3 region has 13 residues. The V gene's germline CDR1 is LGHNA and CDR2 YSLEER. In DNA form, the CDR3 reads TGCGCCGGCAGCCGCGGGACGGAAAACATTCAGTACTTC. Translation gives CAGSRGTENIQYF.

The CDR3 DNA reads TGTGCCAGCAGCTCCCAAGGTGAACAGCATCAGCCCCAGCATTTT. Translating gives CASSSQGEQHQPQHF. The rearrangement uses TRBV9 and TRBJ1-5; no clear D gene. Trimming shortened V by 4 bases and J by 5 bases, and 16 bases separated the two germline ends. This CDR3 has 15 residues. Germline CDR1 SGDLS, CDR2 YYNGEE.